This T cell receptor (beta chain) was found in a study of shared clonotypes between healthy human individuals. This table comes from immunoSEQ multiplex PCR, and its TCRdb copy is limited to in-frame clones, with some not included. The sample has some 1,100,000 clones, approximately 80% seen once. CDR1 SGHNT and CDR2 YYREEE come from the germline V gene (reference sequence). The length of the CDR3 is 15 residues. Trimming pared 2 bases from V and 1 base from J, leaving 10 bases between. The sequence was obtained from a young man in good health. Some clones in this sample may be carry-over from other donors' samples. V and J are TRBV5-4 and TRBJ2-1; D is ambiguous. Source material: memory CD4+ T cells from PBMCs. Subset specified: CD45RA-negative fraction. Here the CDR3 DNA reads TGTGCCAGCAGCTTCGGAGTAGGGTCCTACAATGAGCAGTTCTTC. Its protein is CASSFGVGSYNEQFF.